The 24 T cell receptor beta chains below were found in one sample sequenced in a study of T cells in women clearing cervical HPV infection. The protocol was immunoSEQ multiplex PCR, while the TCRdb copy is restricted to in-frame clones and leaves out a portion. The repertoire table contains around 29,000 clones. The sequenced sample was blood buffy coat. The receptor set was obtained from a woman between 18 and 69 years old with a cervical HPV16 infection that either progressed to CIN3+ or cleared (not recorded which).

In regard to this clone: The read terminates 3 residues ahead of where the CDR3 ends, so the germline J gene completes it. This chain links TRBV20-1 with TRBJ2-1, with D maybe TRBD2 (6 bases). The CDR3 is made up of 13 amino acids. Germline V gene sequence: CDR1 DFQATT, CDR2 SNEGSKA (reference sequence). Trimming shortened V by 3 bases and J by 0 bases, and 6 bases separated the two germline ends. CDR3 residues: CSASGGSYNEQFF. Partial CDR3 DNA: TGCAGTGCTAGCGGGGGCTCCTACAATGAG.

A remark on this clone: The read ends 3 residues early relative to the CDR3; the germline J gene fills the gap. V is TRBV9 and J is TRBJ2-3, with TRBD2 matching 12 bases. The CDR3 has 16 amino acids. The germline V gene has CDR1 SGDLS and CDR2 YYNGEE. With V trimmed by 1 base and J by 5 bases, 5 bases remained unmatched. CDR3 DNA, as far as it was read: TGTGCCAGCAGCGTAACTAGCGGGAGGCCAGGAGATACG. Translation gives CASSVTSGRPGDT. The complete CDR3 sequence is CASSVTSGRPGDTQYF.

Comments on this clone: The sequence runs out 3 residues before the end of the CDR3; the remainder is reconstructed from the germline J gene. V is TRBV11-2 and J is TRBJ1-5, with D unclear. V was clipped by 0 bases and J by 6 bases, with 6 bases between them. The CDR3 totals 13 residues. The V gene's germline CDR1 is SGHAT and CDR2 FQNNGV. This CDR3 reads CASSLDRGQPQHF. The DNA read from the CDR3 is TGTGCCAGCAGCTTAGATCGGGGTCAGCCC.

The sequenced CDR3 bases are TGTGCCAGCAGGCCGGACAGGGGGCCGGGGGGC. Translation: CASRPDRGPGG. The entire CDR3 protein is CASRPDRGPGGYTF. This chain links TRBV6-2 or TRBV6-3 with TRBJ1-2; the match to TRBD1 covers 11 bases. The CDR3 goes on 3 residues after the read ends, and that part is filled in from the germline J gene. The germline gives CDR1 MNHEY, CDR2 SVGEGT. The length of the CDR3 is 14 residues.

About this clone itself: The read finishes 3 residues shy of the CDR3 end, and the germline J gene is used to complete it. This chain links TRBV29-1 with TRBJ2-3; 7 bases map to TRBD2. Per the germline V gene, CDR1 is SQVTM and CDR2 is ANQGSEA. The CDR3 loop spans 15 amino acids. Losses at the gene ends were 3 bases for V and 2 bases for J; bases not matched to a gene: 8. The sequenced CDR3 bases are TGCAGCGTTGAGGGGCTAGCGGATTTCACAGATACG. Translated, it gives CSVEGLADFTDT. The CDR3 in full is CSVEGLADFTDTQYF.

The CDR3 bases that were read are TGTGCCGGGGACAGGGGGGCTCCTGAA. It specifies CAGDRGAPE. The entire CDR3 protein reads CAGDRGAPEAFF. The chain joins TRBV30 to TRBJ1-1, with 11 bases lining up with TRBD1. Read sequence stops 3 residues before the CDR3 end, and the germline J gene provides the missing end. This CDR3 has 12 amino acids. Germline assignment: CDR1 GTSNPN and CDR2 SVGIG (reference sequence). The V gene end was trimmed by 8 bases and the J gene end by 6 bases; junction bases not matched to a gene: 5.

About this clone itself: With the read ending 3 residues before the CDR3 end, the germline J gene is used to fill in that end. V and J are TRBV5-4 and TRBJ2-7, with D hard to call. The CDR3 extends over 15 amino acids. CDR1 SGHNT and CDR2 YYREEE come from the germline V gene (reference sequence). Trimming shortened V by 4 bases and J by 6 bases, and 20 bases separated the two germline ends. The CDR3 here is CASSPQAVNSVEQYF. CDR3 bases read: TGTGCCAGCAGCCCCCAGGCAGTCAATTCAGTCGAG.

Comment on this clone: The read terminates 3 residues before the CDR3 end, so the remaining end is supplied by the germline J gene. The gene calls are TRBV5-6 and TRBJ2-4; 12 nucleotides line up with TRBD1. The V gene end was trimmed by 4 bases and the J gene end by 9 bases; junction bases not matched to a gene: 5. The CDR3 has 14 amino acids. CDR1 and CDR2 from the germline V gene are SGHDT and YYEEEE. The sequenced CDR3 bases are TGTGCCAGCAGCCCCGGGACAGGGGGCATCATT. It yields the protein CASSPGTGGII. The whole CDR3 is CASSPGTGGIIQYF.

The CDR3 spells CAISETSNYGYTF. The CDR3 DNA, read in part, is TGTGCCATCAGTGAGACTTCTAACTATGGC. The chain has TRBV10-3 and TRBJ1-2; D is ambiguous. The CDR3 end falls 3 residues outside the read, so it is completed with the germline J gene. Germline V gene data show CDR1 as ENHRY and CDR2 as SYGVKD. Deletions cut 2 bases from V and 0 bases from J, with 4 bases between. The CDR3 contains 13 residues.

Concerning this clone itself: The CDR3 end lies 3 residues beyond the end of the read and is filled in from the germline J gene. The chain joins TRBV13 to TRBJ2-5; 8 positions agree with TRBD2. The CDR3 contains 14 residues. With 4 bases clipped from V and 6 bases from J, the junction kept 7 bases outside the gene matches. Germline V lookup: CDR1 PRHDT, CDR2 FYEKMQ (reference sequence). CDR3 amino acids: CASSSRTSRKTQYF. The CDR3 DNA, read in part, is TGTGCCAGCAGCTCCAGGACTAGCCGTAAGACC. Drawing the rest from reference TRBV13 and TRBJ2-5, the complete variable domain is AAGVIQSPRHLIKEKRETATLKCYPIPRHDTVYWYQQGPGQDPQFLISFYEKMQSDKGSIPDRFSAQQFSDYHSELNMSSLELGDSALYFCASSSRTSRKTQYFGPGTRLLVL.

The CDR3 loop reads CASRGQGGNEQFF. The sequenced CDR3 bases are TGTGCCAGTAGGGGACAGGGGGGGAATGAG. J is TRBJ2-1 and V is TRBV19, with 11 bases matching TRBD1. The read ends 3 residues shy of where the CDR3 ends; the end is completed using the germline J gene. This CDR3 is 13 amino acids long. Unmatched junction bases numbered 2, after V lost 6 bases and J lost 7 bases. The germline CDR1 and CDR2 sequences are LNHDA and SQIVND (reference sequence). The whole variable domain, remainder taken from reference TRBV19 and TRBJ2-1, is DGGITQSPKYLFRKEGQNVTLSCEQNLNHDAMYWYRQDPGQGLRLIYYSQIVNDFQKGDIAEGYSVSREKKESFPLTVTSAQKNPTAFYLCASRGQGGNEQFFGPGTRLTVL.

Regarding this clone: The read ends 3 residues early relative to the CDR3; the germline J gene fills the gap. The chain couples TRBV7-9 to TRBJ1-2, with D unresolved. The CDR3 spans 14 residues. The V end lost 4 bases, the J end lost 5 bases, and 14 bases lay between the germline ends. Germline V gene sequence: CDR1 SEHNR, CDR2 FQNEAQ (reference sequence). The part of the CDR3 DNA that was read is TGTGCCAGCAGCTCGCCTTTGTCAGAATATGGC. Amino acids: CASSSPLSEYG. The full CDR3 protein is CASSSPLSEYGYTF. Using reference TRBV7-9 and TRBJ1-2 for the parts outside the CDR3, the full variable domain is DTGVSQNPRHKITKRGQNVTFRCDPISEHNRLYWYRQTLGQGPEFLTYFQNEAQLEKSRLLSDRFSAERPKGSFSTLEIQRTEQGDSAMYLCASSSPLSEYGYTFGSGTRLTVV.

Turning to this clone: The read ends 3 residues early relative to the CDR3; the germline J gene fills the gap. The chain uses TRBV20-1 and TRBJ2-1; D gene uncertain. V was cut by 6 bases and J by 0 bases, with 12 bases left in between. In germline, CDR1 is DFQATT, CDR2 SNEGSKA (reference sequence). This CDR3 comprises 14 residues. CDR3 loop: CSAQWPSSYNEQFF. The sequenced CDR3 bases are TGCAGTGCCCAGTGGCCCAGCTCCTACAATGAG.

Of note for this clone: Coverage ceases 3 residues before the CDR3 finishes, and the germline J gene fills in the end. This chain links TRBV25-1 with TRBJ2-7, with 9 bases matching TRBD1. Germline CDR1 and CDR2: MGHDK and SYGVNS. The CDR3 runs 14 residues. J was trimmed by 3 bases and V by 3 bases; bases with no gene match: 3. This chain's CDR3 is CASSDGQGIYEQYF. Partial CDR3 DNA: TGTGCCAGCAGTGACGGACAGGGGATCTACGAG.

For this clone: The read terminates 3 residues before the CDR3 end, so the remaining end is supplied by the germline J gene. The chain couples TRBV20-1 to TRBJ2-1; 13 bases agree with TRBD2. Trimming at V came to 6 bases and at J to 0 bases, leaving 5 bases not matched to a gene. This CDR3 region has 16 residues. Germline V gene data show CDR1 as DFQATT and CDR2 as SNEGSKA (reference sequence). Partial CDR3 DNA: TGCAGTGCCGGGACTAGCGGGACTAGCTCCTACAATGAG. It translates to CSAGTSGTSSYNE. The full CDR3 protein is CSAGTSGTSSYNEQFF.

In the case of this clone: With the read ending 3 residues before the CDR3 end, the germline J gene is used to fill in that end. The V gene is TRBV4-1, the J gene TRBJ2-1; 8 nucleotides align to TRBD2. The CDR3 extends over 13 amino acids. The ends lost 4 bases at V and 5 bases at J; junction bases unmatched: 1. Germline V lookup: CDR1 MGHRA, CDR2 YSYEKL. Incomplete CDR3 DNA: TGCGCCAGCAGCCCAGCGGGGGACAATGAG. Translation gives CASSPAGDNE. The entire CDR3 reads CASSPAGDNEQFF.

About this clone itself: The DNA ends 3 residues before the CDR3 does, and the rest of the CDR3 is filled in from the germline J gene. The chain joins TRBV19 to TRBJ1-4; TRBD1 matches 9 bases. CDR3 size: 14 residues. CDR1 and CDR2 from the germline V gene are LNHDA and SQIVND (reference sequence). V was pared by 5 bases and J by 7 bases, with 5 bases of the junction left unmatched. CDR3 DNA, as far as it was read: TGTGCCAGTAGTGCCGGGACAGGGCGTGAAAAA. This sequence encodes CASSAGTGREK. The entire CDR3 protein is CASSAGTGREKLFF.

Details on this clone: The read terminates 3 residues ahead of where the CDR3 ends, so the germline J gene completes it. This chain joins TRBV10-3 and TRBJ1-5; tentative D call: TRBD1 (6 bases). The CDR3 totals 14 residues. The germline V and J ends were trimmed by 4 bases and 7 bases, with 14 bases remaining between them. Germline V gene sequence: CDR1 ENHRY, CDR2 SYGVKD. CDR3 sequence: CAISGGGVGQPQHF. The CDR3 bases that were read are TGTGCCATCAGTGGGGGGGGCGTTGGACAGCCC.

Comment on this clone: The read is 3 residues too short to cover the CDR3 end, so that end is filled in from the germline J gene. The V call is TRBV25-1, the J call TRBJ1-4; 10 bases align to TRBD1. Germline loops: CDR1 MGHDK, CDR2 SYGVNS. V shed 4 bases and J 6 bases; nucleotides not matched to a gene: 5. The CDR3 sequence is 15 residues long. CDR3 region: CASSAPGQGHEKLFF. Partial CDR3 DNA: TGTGCCAGCAGTGCCCCGGGACAGGGGCATGAAAAA.

With regard to this clone: The read terminates 3 residues before the CDR3 end, so the remaining end is supplied by the germline J gene. The chain couples TRBV30 to TRBJ1-1; maybe TRBD1 (6 bases). Per germline, CDR1 GTSNPN and CDR2 SVGIG (reference sequence). CDR3 size: 12 residues. V gave up 7 bases and J gave up 5 bases, with 14 bases separating them. The CDR3 protein is CAYHRDWTEAFF. Partial CDR3 DNA: TGTGCCTATCACAGGGATTGGACTGAA. The full variable domain, its missing parts supplied by reference TRBV30 and TRBJ1-1, is SQTIHQWPATLVQPVGSPLSLECTVEGTSNPNLYWYRQAAGRGLQLLFYSVGIGQISSEVPQNLSASRPQDRQFILSSKKLLLSDSGFYLCAYHRDWTEAFFGQGTRLTVV.

Details on this clone: Read coverage stops 3 residues before the CDR3 terminus; the germline J gene supplies the remainder. The chain couples TRBV5-4 to TRBJ2-7; D perhaps matches TRBD1 (6 bases). V was shortened by 2 bases and J by 6 bases, with 15 bases between the two germline ends. From germline, CDR1 is SGHNT and CDR2 YYREEE (reference sequence). CDR3 length equals 14 residues. Here the CDR3 reads CASSFDRSSTEQYF. The CDR3 bases that were read are TGTGCCAGCAGCTTCGACAGGTCCTCTACCGAG.

About this clone itself: With the read ending 3 residues before the CDR3 end, the germline J gene is used to fill in that end. This rearrangement joins TRBV6-4 to TRBJ2-1, with D tentatively TRBD1 (6 bases). V shed 7 bases and J shed 5 bases, with 15 bases lying between them. The CDR3 has 14 residues. CDR1 MRHNA and CDR2 SNTAGT come from the germline V gene. The covered CDR3 bases are TGTGCCAGCACTTCAGGGGACCTTCACAATGAG. It codes for CASTSGDLHNE. The entire CDR3 reads CASTSGDLHNEQFF.

About this clone itself: The read comes to an end 3 residues before the CDR3 does, leaving the germline J gene to fill in the end. The chain links TRBV18 to TRBJ2-5; TRBD1 matches at 7 bases. CDR1 KGHSH and CDR2 LQKENI come from the germline V gene. CDR3 length equals 14 residues. V lost 4 bases to trimming and J lost 1 base; unmatched junction nucleotides: 3. CDR3 DNA, as far as it was read: TGTGCCAGCTCACTAGACAGGGCCCAAGAGACC. The encoded protein is CASSLDRAQET. From start to end, the CDR3 is CASSLDRAQETQYF.

In the case of this clone: Sequencing ends 3 residues short of the CDR3 end; the germline J gene provides the rest. This rearrangement joins TRBV4-2 to TRBJ2-6, with a tentative D call TRBD2 (5 bases). This CDR3 spans 16 amino acids. From germline, CDR1 is LGHNA and CDR2 YNFKEQ. Trimming took off 0 bases at V and 0 bases at J, with 6 bases between the two ends. CDR3 in amino acids: CASSQDGDSGANVLTF. The sequenced part of the CDR3 DNA is TGTGCCAGCAGCCAAGACGGGGACTCTGGGGCCAACGTC.